These 9 T cell receptor beta chains came from one sample sequenced in a study of cytomegalovirus exposure and HLA in healthy donors. In the PCR, 60 Vbeta and 13 Jbeta primers were used. Assay: immunoSEQ multiplex PCR; the TCRdb copy retains only in-frame clones and omits some. The sample comprises around 130,000 clones, around 80% of which are singletons, and approximately 2% rests with the top ten. The sequenced sample consisted of PBMCs. The receptors here all came from a young man in good health and CMV-seronegative.

This chain joins TRBV6-5 and TRBJ2-7, with 8 positions matching TRBD2. J gave up 1 base and V 4 bases, and 6 bases lay outside the gene matches. Germline CDR1 and CDR2: MNHEY and SVGAGI. This CDR3 is 15 amino acids long. The CDR3 nucleotides are TGTGCCAGCAGTTCGCTTAGCGGGAATTCCTACGAGCAGTACGTC. It yields the protein CASSSLSGNSYEQYV.

J is TRBJ2-3 and V is TRBV9; 14 bases match TRBD2. Germline trimming cut 0 bases from V and 1 base from J; bases unmatched to any gene: 10. The CDR3 is made up of 20 amino acids. Germline CDR1 and CDR2: SGDLS and YYNGEE. CDR3 DNA sequence: TGTGCCAGCAGCGTAGGAGCAGGGACTAGCGGGAGTGGGGGCACAGATACGCAGTATTTT. Protein: CASSVGAGTSGSGGTDTQYF.

This clone occurred once. This sequence joins TRBV11-1 and TRBJ1-2; 12 bases agree with TRBD1. Germline CDR1 reads SGHAT; CDR2 reads FQDESV (reference sequence). The ends lost 5 bases at V and 3 bases at J; junction bases unmatched: 10. The CDR3 is 17 amino acids. CDR3: CASSENTGTGGYYGYTF. The CDR3 nucleotides are TGTGCCAGCAGCGAAAATACCGGGACAGGGGGCTACTATGGCTACACCTTC.

The chain links TRBV28 to TRBJ2-2, with TRBD1 identical over 7 bases. The V and J ends lost 3 bases and 0 bases, in that order; junction bases with no gene match: 7. The CDR3 runs to 17 residues. CDR1 and CDR2 from the germline V gene are MDHEN and SYDVKM. The chain's CDR3 is CASSFRGWGANTGELFF. The CDR3 DNA is TGTGCCAGCAGTTTCAGGGGGTGGGGCGCGAACACCGGGGAGCTGTTTTTT.

The chain employs TRBV5-1 and TRBJ1-1; TRBD1 aligns across 8 bases. The CDR3 is 15 amino acids. Germline V CDR1 and CDR2: SGHRS, YFSETQ. The ends lost 0 bases at V and 8 bases at J; junction bases unmatched: 9. The CDR3 DNA follows: TGCGCCAGCAGCTTGGCCTATCTGGGACAGGTCGAAGCTTTCTTT. Encoded protein: CASSLAYLGQVEAFF.

The V call is TRBV27, the J call TRBJ1-2; D possibly corresponds to TRBD1 (6 bases). The length of the CDR3 is 16 residues. Deletions cut 6 bases from V and 8 bases from J, with 25 bases between. Germline CDR1 is MNHEY and CDR2 is SMNVEV (reference sequence). Here the CDR3 DNA reads TGTGCCAGCAGCCCCGACAGGCTCGGTCCCGAAAGGGGCTACACCTTC. Translated: CASSPDRLGPERGYTF.

This rearrangement joins TRBV10-1 to TRBJ2-2; TRBD1 matches 7 bases. CDR3 size: 17 residues. Germline assignment: CDR1 WNHNN and CDR2 SYGVQD (reference sequence). Germline trimming cut 0 bases from V and 5 bases from J; bases unmatched to any gene: 9. In DNA, the CDR3 is TGCGCCAGCAGTGAGTCGGGTAGACAGGGTGATACCGGGGAGCTGTTTTTT. Translation gives CASSESGRQGDTGELFF.

The V gene is TRBV10-3, the J gene TRBJ2-7, with D possibly being TRBD2 (6 bases). V lost 0 bases and J lost 4, with 19 bases in between. CDR1 is ENHRY and CDR2 is SYGVKD in the germline V gene. The CDR3 loop spans 17 amino acids. This CDR3 is CAISESSRDSQPYEQYF. The CDR3, as DNA: TGTGCCATCAGTGAGTCGAGCCGGGACTCCCAGCCGTACGAGCAGTACTTC.

V is TRBV7-9 and J is TRBJ2-7, with 7 bases matching TRBD1. V gave up 5 bases and J gave up 6 bases; unmatched junction bases: 4. This CDR3 region has 12 residues. Germline V CDR1 and CDR2: SEHNR, FQNEAQ (reference sequence). This chain's CDR3 is CASSRPGGEQYV. CDR3 nucleotide sequence: TGTGCCAGCAGCAGGCCAGGGGGCGAGCAGTACGTC.